These 10 T cell receptor beta chains share one sample of origin, sequenced in a study of OX40 agonist ivuxolimab in advanced cancers. The repertoire was sequenced with immunoSEQ multiplex PCR; TCRdb's copy has only in-frame clones and lacks some. The table lists tens of thousands of clones, about 93% of them singletons. The specimen comprised CD4+ or CD8+ T cells sorted from blood, sampled in a trial of the OX40 agonist ivuxolimab. The source is an adult with an advanced solid tumor such as melanoma, head and neck, liver or kidney cancer.

The chain employs TRBV10-3 and TRBJ1-1, with 9 bases matching TRBD1. The CDR3 contains 14 residues. Germline lookup yields CDR1 ENHRY and CDR2 SYGVKD. The trim removed 6 bases at V and 5 bases at J, leaving 7 bases unmatched. This CDR3 is CAISPDRGGTEAFF. The CDR3 DNA is TGTGCCATCAGCCCCGACAGGGGGGGAACTGAAGCTTTCTTT.

The chain employs TRBV28 and TRBJ1-1, with D possibly being TRBD1 (6 bases). The CDR3 covers 12 residues. V gave up 7 bases and J gave up 3 bases, with 9 bases separating them. Germline CDR1 MDHEN, CDR2 SYDVKM. The CDR3 coding sequence is TGTGCCAGCACAGGGGTGTACACTGAAGCTTTCTTT. Protein sequence: CASTGVYTEAFF.

The chain is built from TRBV7-9 and TRBJ2-7, with 13 positions matching TRBD2. The CDR3 is 15 residues long. J was trimmed by 3 bases and V by 4 bases; bases with no gene match: 3. Per germline, CDR1 SEHNR and CDR2 FQNEAQ (reference sequence). The DNA for the CDR3 is TGTGCCAGCAGCTACGGACTAGCGGGAGTCTACGAGCAGTACTTC. Its translation: CASSYGLAGVYEQYF.

The chain is built from TRBV4-1 and TRBJ1-1; no firm D call. V lost 3 bases, J lost 3 bases, and 14 bases lay in between. Germline CDR1 MGHRA, CDR2 YSYEKL. The CDR3 contains 15 residues. The CDR3 DNA reads TGCGCCAGCAGCCACCCACCTTCTGGGGACACTGAAGCTTTCTTT. It translates to CASSHPPSGDTEAFF.

The rearrangement joins TRBV10-2 to TRBJ2-7; 7 bases match TRBD2. Trimming at V came to 4 bases and at J to 0 bases, leaving 3 bases not matched to a gene. The CDR3 spans 14 residues. Germline V gene sequence: CDR1 WSHSY, CDR2 SAAADI. CDR3 amino acids: CASSVLARSYEQYF. The CDR3 region has the DNA TGCGCCAGCAGTGTACTAGCGCGCTCCTACGAGCAGTACTTC.

This sequence joins TRBV28 and TRBJ2-2; 8 positions agree with TRBD2. The germline CDR1 and CDR2 sequences are MDHEN and SYDVKM. CDR3 size: 14 residues. The junction had 4 bases not matched to a gene; V was cut back by 6 bases and J by 4 bases. CDR3 region: CASSRLALTGELFF. The CDR3 bases are TGTGCCAGCAGCCGACTAGCGCTCACCGGGGAGCTGTTTTTT.

The J gene is TRBJ2-5, the V gene TRBV7-5; TRBD2 reflects the table's D call only, with no check against the DNA. TRBV7-5 corresponds to a pseudogene. The CDR3 consists of 16 residues. CDR3 sequence (DNA): TGTGCCAGAAGTCCGAAAGGACTAGCGATCAAAGAGACCCAGTACTTC. Protein sequence: CARSPKGLAIKETQYF.

The CDR3 sequence: CASSGSLEREALYNEQFF. The CDR3 nucleotides read TGTGCCAGTAGTGGGAGTTTGGAGCGGGAGGCCCTCTACAATGAGCAGTTCTTC. The chain couples TRBV19 to TRBJ2-1; the match to TRBD2 covers 9 bases. Germline CDR1 is LNHDA and CDR2 is SQIVND (reference sequence). CDR3 length: 18 amino acids. The V segment lost 5 bases and the J segment 3 bases; nucleotides outside the gene matches: 14.

The chain carries TRBV10-2 and TRBJ2-2; D is possibly TRBD2 (6 bases). The CDR3 is made up of 14 amino acids. The V gene's germline CDR1 is WSHSY and CDR2 SAAADI. The V gene lost 8 bases and the J gene lost 2 bases, with 12 bases spanning the gap. The CDR3 region has the DNA TGCGCCAGCCTCCGGGACTTAAACACCGGGGAGCTGTTTTTT. It encodes CASLRDLNTGELFF.

The V call is TRBV21-1, the J call TRBJ1-5. TRBV21-1 is a pseudogene. This CDR3 has 13 residues. The CDR3 loop reads CASGGRAHQPQHF. The CDR3, as DNA: TGTGCCAGCGGAGGCAGGGCGCATCAGCCCCAGCATTTT.